Listed below are T cell receptor beta chains from one sample, sequenced in a study of blood T cell repertoires in COVID-19. TCRdb keeps only in-frame clones here, not all; method: immunoSEQ multiplex PCR. Of fewer than 250,000 clones listed, 70% to 90% were seen once; the top ten hold around 0.76%. Material: peripheral blood. These TCRs come from a woman aged 70-85 years with acute or convalescent COVID-19. Both conserved end residues are part of each CDR3. D genes are given only for firm matches. Only part of the rows carry a size: once, few, many, or a class if the clone is expanded.

d_call,clone_size,cdr3_length,j_call,v_call,cdr3_nt,cdr3_aa
NA,once,13,TRBJ2-7,TRBV18,TGTGCCAGCTCAGAGGGTGTTAGCTACGAGCAGTACTTC,CASSEGVSYEQYF
NA,NA,12,TRBJ1-5,TRBV7-8,TGTGCCAGCAGCTTGGCGGGTCAGCCCCAGCATTTT,CASSLAGQPQHF
TRBD2,NA,15,TRBJ2-3,TRBV6-1,TGTGCCAGCTTCGGGGGGGGACTTAGCACAGATACGCAGTATTTT,CASFGGGLSTDTQYF
TRBD2,NA,17,TRBJ2-2,TRBV9,TGTGCCAGCAGCGTGCGTCCGGGACTAGCAGATACCGGGGAGCTGTTTTTT,CASSVRPGLADTGELFF
TRBD1,NA,14,TRBJ2-2,TRBV5-1,TGCGCCAGCAGTTTCGGACAGGGGGCCGGGGAGCTGTTTTTT,CASSFGQGAGELFF
TRBD2,NA,18,TRBJ2-1,TRBV4-2,TGTGCCAGCAGGGCCGGGGGGGGCGACCTTTTCTGGACTAGCGGGATGGTCTTC,CASRAGGGDLFWTSGMVF
NA,NA,14,TRBJ1-2,TRBV9,TGTGCCAGCAGCCCCGGTGGTGATCCCTATGGCTACACCTTC,CASSPGGDPYGYTF
NA,NA,14,TRBJ1-4,TRBV5-1,TGCGCCAGCAGCTTGCGGGGGGCTAATGAAAAACTGTTTTTT,CASSLRGANEKLFF
TRBD1,NA,15,TRBJ2-2,TRBV19,TGTGCCAGTAGTCCCCGGGACAGGGGCACCGGGGAGCTGTTTTTT,CASSPRDRGTGELFF
NA,few,14,TRBJ2-7,TRBV5-1,TGCGCCAGCAGCGTCGCAGGTAGCTCCTACGAGCAGTACTTC,CASSVAGSSYEQYF
NA,NA,15,TRBJ1-6,TRBV18,TGTGCCAGCTCACCAAAAGAAACAGGCGGATCACCCCTCCACTTT,CASSPKETGGSPLHF
NA,NA,13,TRBJ2-5,TRBV4-2,TGTGCCAGCAGTCCGACGGGGCAAGAGACCCAGTACTTC,CASSPTGQETQYF
TRBD1,NA,16,TRBJ1-1,TRBV11-3,TGTGCCAGCAGCTTTAGGGACAGCGCCCAGAACACTGAAGCTTTCTTT,CASSFRDSAQNTEAFF
NA,NA,14,TRBJ2-3,TRBV5-1,TGCGCCAGCAGCTTGGACAGGGACCAATCTCCGCAGTATTTT,CASSLDRDQSPQYF
TRBD2,NA,17,TRBJ2-1,TRBV3-1/TRBV3-2,TGTGCCAGCAGCCAATATGGGCTAGCGGGAGCCTACAATGAGCAGTTCTTC,CASSQYGLAGAYNEQFF
TRBD2,NA,13,TRBJ2-5,TRBV6-6,TGTGCCAGCAGTCCGCTAGCGGGGGAGACCCAGTACTTC,CASSPLAGETQYF
TRBD2,NA,14,TRBJ2-1,TRBV5-4,TGTGCCAGCAGAGGCGGGGGGGCCCACAATGAGCAGTTCTTC,CASRGGGAHNEQFF
NA,NA,17,TRBJ1-3,TRBV7-2,TGTGCCAGCAGCTTAGACAGGGTTAGGGGCTCTGGAAACACCATATATTTT,CASSLDRVRGSGNTIYF
TRBD1,few,20,TRBJ1-2,TRBV10-3,TGTGCCATCAGTGCAGGGGGCGTTGCTTCAACGCGGCCCAGCGCCTATGGCTACACCTTC,CAISAGGVASTRPSAYGYTF
NA,NA,12,TRBJ1-2,TRBV2,TGTGCCAGCAGCCTAGAGGGCTATGGCTACACCTTC,CASSLEGYGYTF
NA,few,15,TRBJ1-1,TRBV5-4,TGTGCCAGCAGCCTCCTGGGAGGGAGGGGGACTGAAGCTTTCTTT,CASSLLGGRGTEAFF
NA,NA,14,TRBJ2-7,TRBV2,TGTGCCAGCAGGCGGGACTCAAGATCCTACGAGCAGTACTTC,CASRRDSRSYEQYF
TRBD1,few,11,TRBJ1-2,TRBV29-1,TGCAGCGTCCGGACAGGGACTGGCTACACCTTC,CSVRTGTGYTF
NA,NA,11,TRBJ1-1,TRBV20-1,TGCAGTGCTAGAGGTGGGGAGGCAGCTTTCTTT,CSARGGEAAFF
TRBD2,once,15,TRBJ2-1,TRBV7-9,TGTGCCAGCAGCCCACTTGCGGGAGGGCCCAATGAGCAGTTCTTC,CASSPLAGGPNEQFF
TRBD1,once,17,TRBJ1-5,TRBV24-1,TGTGCCACCAGTGATTTGACCTCCGGGACAGTCAATCAGCCCCAGCATTTT,CATSDLTSGTVNQPQHF
NA,NA,16,TRBJ2-6,TRBV21-1,TGTGCCAGCATCGGGATGGGGAGGGCTGGGGCCAACGTCCTGACTTTC,CASIGMGRAGANVLTF
NA,NA,12,TRBJ1-6,TRBV6-6,TGTGCCAGCAGTGCTCCGGGTTCACCCCTCCACTTT,CASSAPGSPLHF
NA,NA,15,TRBJ1-2,TRBV5-1,TGCGCCAGCAGCTTTGACAGTCTGAGAACCTATGGCTACACCTTC,CASSFDSLRTYGYTF
NA,NA,15,TRBJ2-1,TRBV28,TGTGCCAGCAGCCTGCCGGGACTGGGGCACAATGAGCAGTTCTTC,CASSLPGLGHNEQFF
NA,NA,14,TRBJ1-4,TRBV5-1,TGCGCCAGCAGCTTGTCAGCAACTAATGAAAAACTGTTTTTT,CASSLSATNEKLFF
NA,NA,14,TRBJ1-5,TRBV28,TGTGCCAGCAGTTTCCAACAGGCGGCCGAGGCCCAGCATTTT,CASSFQQAAEAQHF
TRBD2,NA,18,TRBJ2-3,TRBV28,TGTGCCAGCAGTTTAGCGCGGGAGGGCCACCTTAGCACAGATACGCAGTATTTT,CASSLAREGHLSTDTQYF
TRBD2,NA,15,TRBJ2-2,TRBV6-6,TGTGCCAGCAGGGGACTAGCGATTACCCCCGGGGAGCTGTTTTTT,CASRGLAITPGELFF
NA,NA,12,TRBJ1-2,TRBV6-2/TRBV6-3,TGTGCCAGCAGTTACGGGGCATCTGGCTACACCTTC,CASSYGASGYTF
NA,NA,15,TRBJ1-1,TRBV28,TGTGCCAGCAGTCTCGGGGGGGCTGGGAACACTGAAGCTTTCTTT,CASSLGGAGNTEAFF
NA,NA,13,TRBJ1-2,TRBV28,TGTGCCAGCAGCCCCCCGTCCCCCTTTGGCTACACCTTC,CASSPPSPFGYTF
NA,once,16,TRBJ1-2,TRBV7-2,TGTGCCAGCAGCTTAGGAATCGGGGGGCGAGGGTATGGCTACACCTTC,CASSLGIGGRGYGYTF